One and the same sample provided the 4 T cell receptor beta chains below, sequenced in a study of shared T cell receptors in the human thymus (dated by TCRdb to 2020 to 2023). Libraries were constructed by the immunoSEQ multiplex PCR assay. In its TCRdb copy, this immuneACCESS table keeps in-frame sequences only and misses some clones. Where compared with another copy, unresolved V genes explain less than half of these, and the others have no known cause. The sample profile shows about 660,000 clones; around 87% of them were found once. Of the sample, roughly 0.0094% is held by the ten largest clones. These data were likewise used in another study, on human thymus T cells.

Sequencing was performed on thymocytes. The receptors were sampled from a boy under two years old with a congenital heart defect. Donor details come from another sample of the same person, matched by shared clones.

This chain uses TRBV7-2 with TRBJ1-1; possible D gene TRBD1, 6 bases. V shed 7 bases and J shed 2 bases, with 20 bases lying between them. This CDR3 has 16 residues. Per the germline V gene, CDR1 is SGHTA and CDR2 is FQGNSA. DNA of the CDR3: TGTGCCAGCATCAAGACAGGACCAAACGAAAACACTGAAGCTTTCTTT. The encoded protein is CASIKTGPNENTEAFF. Drawing the rest from reference TRBV7-2 and TRBJ1-1, the complete variable domain is GAGVSQSPSNKVTEKGKDVELRCDPISGHTALYWYRQSLGQGLEFLIYFQGNSAPDKSGLPSDRFSAERTGGSVSTLTIQRTQQEDSAVYLCASIKTGPNENTEAFFGQGTRLTVV.

V usage is TRBV28 and J usage is TRBJ2-5; a weak D match, TRBD2 (6 bases). V lost 6 bases and J 4 bases, leaving 15 bases between the germline ends. This CDR3 has 14 residues. Germline loops: CDR1 MDHEN, CDR2 SYDVKM. CDR3 region: CASRAAGGGETQYF. The CDR3, as DNA: TGTGCCAGCAGAGCCGCCGGGGGTGGAGAGACCCAGTACTTC.

The chain employs TRBV15 and TRBJ2-3; a weak D match, TRBD2 (5 bases). Trimming shortened V by 9 bases and J by 0 bases, and 10 bases separated the two germline ends. The V gene's germline CDR1 is LNHNV and CDR2 YYDKDF (reference sequence). The CDR3 covers 13 residues. CDR3 loop: CATTSGSTDTQYF. In nucleotides, the CDR3 is TGTGCCACGACGAGCGGAAGCACAGATACGCAGTATTTT.

The V gene is TRBV25-1, the J gene TRBJ1-4; D uncertain. The V end lost 1 base, the J end lost 5 bases, and 11 bases lay between the germline ends. CDR3 length equals 15 residues. Germline V gene data show CDR1 as MGHDK and CDR2 as SYGVNS. Here the CDR3 reads CASSEWGASNEKLFF. The CDR3 DNA sequence: TGTGCCAGCAGTGAATGGGGAGCTTCGAATGAAAAACTGTTTTTT.